This paragraph reports one T cell receptor beta chain. A few counts support this clonotype. The antigen it recognizes is unknown. Nothing much larger sits one base from this clone, and base qualities are not available. What this sample's time point label stands for: newly diagnosed GD, antithyroid drugs for less than 3 months. RNA was extracted from PBMCs in TRIzol for both TCR sequencing and RNA sequencing. The diagnosis of Graves' disease was made according to American Thyroid Association guidelines. Patients for the study were recruited at an endocrinology department in Xi'an, China. Each patient gave approximately 8.8 milliliters of peripheral blood, collected in an EDTA anticoagulant tube. Ficoll Paque Plus density gradient separation was used to isolate PBMCs, and no further T cell sorting was done. An Agilent 2100 Bioanalyzer and agarose gel were used to assess RNA quality, and a NanoDrop 2000 was used to measure RNA concentration.

Libraries came from multiplex PCR. The sequencing machine was an Illumina HiSeq 4000. TCR beta libraries were built with iRepertoire HTBI primers and Arm-PCR amplification of CDR3 regions. Before sequencing, the PCR products went through gel purification. In the authors' own workflow: Gene usage analysis of CDR3 amino acid clonotypes relied on the approximately 68 TRBV and about 15 TRBJ segments identified across samples. COPE and FqMerger were used to merge the filtered high-quality paired reads into contigs. BLAST was used to align contigs to the IMGT TRBV, TRBD and TRBJ reference genes, and CDR3 was defined following IMGT. Any clonotype with a frequency above 0.1% was classified as a highly expanded clone. Repertoire diversity was measured by Shannon entropy, and V-J evenness by the Gini coefficient. A clonotype found in more than one individual was treated as public. The public reads were run again by TCRdb, first through fastp at Q25 and then through MiXCR, and only productive beta chains were kept. CDR3 protein sequences are deduplicated, and each keeps its most common genes and DNA. The authors' filters were not applied to this entry. This sample holds more than 300,000 distinct CDR3 sequences; around 15% were observed only once. Clones ranked in the top ten supply 20% to 25% of the sample.

The record originates from a study of regulatory T cells in long-lasting Graves disease (dated by TCRdb to the early 2020s). With respect to the entire study: Newly diagnosed Graves' disease patients had taken antithyroid drugs for less than 3 months. A total of around 35 samples were covered by TCR sequencing, comprising roughly 13 persistent and roughly 20 newly diagnosed Graves' disease patients. The study was conducted in China and was registered as a clinical trial. Persistent Graves' disease patients were compared with newly diagnosed Graves' disease patients by peripheral blood TCR sequencing and RNA sequencing. General conclusions and limits of the study: Because the primary lesion, thyroid tissue, could not be accessed, the study looked at peripheral blood alone. Patients with persistent disease shared more public clonotypes (about 2,500) than newly diagnosed patients did (around 1,000). Compared with newly diagnosed patients, patients with persistent Graves' disease had lower TCR Shannon entropy and fewer highly expanded clones, which suggests clonal expansion. Sequencing and analysis were restricted to the TCR beta chain. The authors acknowledged the small sample size as a limitation that may reduce accuracy.

A further study also used this sample, focusing on T cells in Graves' hyperthyroidism and ophthalmopathy. Taken from the second paper: Graves' hyperthyroidism was defined as stable when no progression to ophthalmopathy occurred over 18 months of follow-up. Hyperthyroidism patients were newly diagnosed, with disease duration under 2 months, and aged 18 to 65 years. Exclusion was applied to patients with uncontrolled infections, other autoimmune diseases, pregnancy or lactation. Clinical symptoms, serum thyroxine and TRAb, thyroid ultrasound, and orbital computed tomography formed the basis for the diagnoses. A first-round RT-PCR of the TCR CDR3 used the HTBI primer set with the Qiagen OneStep RT-PCR kit. Blood samples also contained most of the expanded thyroid clonotypes (frequency above 0.001), which suggests that blood repertoires may reflect thyroid immune responses. In cross-validation, a model built on a 13 V-J signature told ophthalmopathy apart from stable hyperthyroidism with 87.88% sensitivity and about 81% specificity, and in testing the same model reached 80%/75%. In validation, the model predicted progression to ophthalmopathy with around 71% sensitivity and 72% to 75% specificity, a median of 6.5 months before onset. A discovery cohort of about 95 patients, about 44 with Graves' ophthalmopathy and roughly 59 with stable Graves' hyperthyroidism, was used to find distinguishing TCR V-J signatures. Prospective prediction of ophthalmopathy was tested in an independent validation cohort consisting of fewer than 20 hyperthyroidism patients and approximately 16 patients who later progressed to ophthalmopathy. For training and testing, the 95 to 100 patients in the discovery cohort were randomly divided in a 7:3 ratio. In about 6 Graves' hyperthyroidism patients, the study also compared T-cell repertoires from thyroid tissue with T-cell repertoires from blood. After sampling, hyperthyroidism patients received methimazole starting at 30 mg daily, and ophthalmopathy patients received high-dose intravenous methylprednisolone. The libraries were constructed in a second round of multiplex PCR and then size-selected and purified. The libraries were sequenced on an Illumina HiSeq2000 using paired-end 100 bp reads. SOAPnuke was used to process the raw data, with reads discarded if the reads contained adapters or uncalled bases, had a mean Phred below 15, or lacked an exact constant-primer or identifier match. COPE v1.2.5 was used to merge the high-quality paired reads, and each unique nucleotide sequence was defined as a clonotype. MiTCR v1.1 was used to align clonotypes to the IMGT TRBV, TRBD and TRBJ reference segments. Analysis was restricted to V-J combinations with a frequency above 0.0001, which covered about 99% of repertoires. A TCS score was defined as the ratio between F50 (clonal expansion) and ExV (chaos), using BLOSUM62-based TCRdist between CDR3 peptides within each V-J. Welch's t-statistics and random forest reduced approximately 520 V-J features to around 14, which were used in a naive Bayes classifier (R e1071). No statistical method was used to fix the sample size in advance, and group allocation was not hidden from the investigators. TCR Vbeta CDR3 sequencing of around 130 peripheral blood samples (over 40 ophthalmopathy, approximately 80 hyperthyroidism and some 17 progressor patients) is reported in the paper.

The TCR sequence derives from a woman aged 18-29 years with Graves disease. Donor details come from another sample of the same person, matched by shared clones. The input for sequencing was peripheral blood mononuclear cells (PBMCs), taken at new diagnosis, from a patient treated with antithyroid drugs.

The CDR3 loop reads CASSADREQFF. In nucleotides, the sequence is TGTGCCAGCAGCGCGGACAGGGAGCAGTTCTTC. The receptor chain draws on TRBV12-3 or TRBV12-4 and TRBJ2-1; TRBD1 matches 7 bases in the middle. The CDR3, from cysteine to phenylalanine, totals 11 residues. The CDR3 DNA has 33 bases and is translated from base 1. Germline trimming: 6 bases from V, 10 bases from J; junction bases outside gene matches: 3.